This T cell receptor (beta chain) was identified in a study of T cells expressing NK-cell markers (dated by TCRdb to between 2020 and 2021). For the study in its entirety: TCR beta-chain repertoires were profiled in sorted CD3+CD56+NKG2C+, CD3+CD56+NKG2C- and CD3+CD56-NKG2C+ T-cell subsets from several donors. Seven of the eight sequenced donors were HCMV-seropositive and one was HCMV-seronegative. The study sequenced eight donors, all healthy volunteers chosen at random: three men and five women. Illumina HiSeq 2000/2500, MiSeq or NextSeq was used to sequence libraries as 2 x 150 bp reads.

HCMV serostatus was determined by detecting HCMV-specific IgG in serum with a commercial ELISA kit. Peripheral blood mononuclear cells were isolated from blood by Ficoll density gradient centrifugation. Summary of the overall study and its limitations: For several donors, the dominant CD3+CD56+NKG2C+ clonotypes were among the top 10 CD8+ clonotypes and accounted for about 1.0-7.5% of CD8+ T cells. Whether the expanded NKG2C-expressing T cell clones were specific for HCMV antigens remained unclear. Those dominant clonotypes were again the most abundant among CD3+CD56-NKG2C+ cells in a few donors, at roughly 25-60.1%.

The CDR3 spans 13 residues, from the cysteine through the phenylalanine. The protein alone is recorded here. CDR1 and CDR2, per the germline V gene (reference sequence), are DFQATT and SNEGSKA. The instrument was an Illumina HiSeq 2000. TCR beta cDNA libraries were prepared using 5'RACE template switching, which introduced a universal primer site and unique molecular identifiers. cDNA synthesis was primed from the TCR beta constant segment and was followed by two successive PCR amplification steps. Under the source paper's analysis protocol: MIGEC was used to demultiplex reads and group the reads by UMI, and MiTCR was used to assemble and quantify clonotypes. To exclude erroneous sequences, any TCR cDNA sequence not supported by at least two reads was discarded. The tcR package was used for downstream repertoire analysis, and clonotypes were matched across fractions by CDR3 nucleotide sequence plus V segment. VDJmatch was used to annotate antigen specificity against VDJdb, with one amino acid substitution in CDR3 allowed. TCRdb reprocessed the reads and lists each CDR3 protein sequence as a single entry, with no DNA. It is TCRdb's table, rather than the study itself, that gives the V and J calls and clone size. The data table for this sample lists around 100,000 distinct CDR3 sequences. The top ten constitute about 18% of the sample.

With regard to this clonotype: The antigen this receptor binds is unknown.

The TCR sequence derives from a woman between 18 and 70 years old in good health. The rearrangement joined TRBV20-1 to TRBJ2-2. Sequencing used blood T cells: a sorted CD56 or NKG2C T cell subset, CD4+ or CD8+ T cells, or bulk PBMC T cells (not recorded which). The CDR3 loop reads CSARRQNTGDLFF.